This T cell receptor (beta chain) was sequenced during a study of T cells in Graves' hyperthyroidism and ophthalmopathy. Amplification targeted TCR beta CDR3 regions from RNA transcripts. A set of HTBI primers served as the primers for a first-round RT-PCR of the TCR CDR3. TCRdb re-called the multiplex PCR reads through MiXCR, storing one row per CDR3 protein. This table has about 210,000 distinct CDR3 sequences, roughly 17% appearing once. Germline CDR1 is LGHNA and CDR2 is YNFKEQ. The CDR3 extends over 16 amino acids. The junction had 4 bases not matched to a gene; V was cut back by 1 base and J by 5 bases.

The V and J genes are TRBV4-2 and TRBJ2-4, with 11 nucleotides matching TRBD2. The material sequenced was blood. This clonotype originated in a man between 50 and 59 years old with Graves' hyperthyroidism. The DNA of the CDR3 is TGTGCCAGCAGCCAAGGGCTAGCGGGAGGCCAAAACATTCAGTACTTC. Translated: CASSQGLAGGQNIQYF.